This TCR beta chain was recovered during a study of tissue T cells after allogeneic stem cell transplantation. The wider study: Graft-versus-host disease patients received grafts, several unmodified and three CD34-selected to deplete T cells.

This table comes from immunoSEQ multiplex PCR, and its TCRdb copy is limited to in-frame clones, with some not included. Of about 4,700 clones listed, 69% are singletons. The germline gives CDR1 MGHDK, CDR2 SYGVNS. The CDR3 has 14 amino acids. Trimming pared 0 bases from V and 6 bases from J, leaving 11 bases between. The V call is TRBV25-1, the J call TRBJ2-5, with TRBD2 as a possible D gene (5 bases). This TCR was sampled from a female patient between 18 and 50 years old with steroid-refractory graft-versus-host disease after an allogeneic stem cell transplant. The graft donor may have contributed some T cells. The source material was duodenal tissue, sampled at autopsy. CDR3 DNA sequence: TGTGCCAGCAGTGAATACAGACTACCACAGACCCAGTACTTC. This codes for CASSEYRLPQTQYF.